This T cell receptor (beta chain) appears in the sequencing data of a study of identifying expanded T cells in peripheral blood. There are 14 residues in the CDR3. Germline V gene sequence: CDR1 GTSNPN, CDR2 SVGIG (reference sequence). Unmatched junction bases numbered 8, after V lost 2 bases and J lost 7 bases. Sequencing used immunoSEQ multiplex PCR; TCRdb keeps in-frame clones, though not all of them. There are 50,000 to 60,000 clones in the sample; roughly 82% occur only once, and about 14% lies in the top ten. The J gene is TRBJ1-1, the V gene TRBV30, with 9 nucleotides matching TRBD1. The sequencing input was blood. The sequence derives from a person aged 18 to 75 in good health. The CDR3 spells CAWSRWTGADEAFF. DNA for the CDR3: TGTGCCTGGAGTCGATGGACAGGGGCGGATGAAGCTTTCTTT.